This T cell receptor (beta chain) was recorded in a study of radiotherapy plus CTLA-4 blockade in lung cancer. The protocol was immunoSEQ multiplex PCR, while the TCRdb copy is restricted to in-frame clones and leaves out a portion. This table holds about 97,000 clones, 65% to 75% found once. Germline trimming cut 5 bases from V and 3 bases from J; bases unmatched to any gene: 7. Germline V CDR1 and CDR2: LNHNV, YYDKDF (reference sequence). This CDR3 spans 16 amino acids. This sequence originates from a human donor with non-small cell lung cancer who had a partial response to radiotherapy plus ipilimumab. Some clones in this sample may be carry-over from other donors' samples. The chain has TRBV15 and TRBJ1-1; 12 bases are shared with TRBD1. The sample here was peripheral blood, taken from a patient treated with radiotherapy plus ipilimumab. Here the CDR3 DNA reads TGTGCCACCAGCGATCCGGGACAGGGGGCCCACACTGAAGCTTTCTTT. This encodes CATSDPGQGAHTEAFF.